This T cell receptor beta chain was sequenced for a study of beta chain features in type 1 diabetes. Findings of the study overall: Among all four CD4+ subsets, Type 1 diabetes patients had TCRB CDR3s that were moderately but significantly shorter.

This clone turned up a few times. Its antigen is not identified. Averaging approximately 120 mL, one heparinised blood draw came from each individual donor. With 4 bases clipped from V and 3 bases from J, the junction kept 5 bases outside the gene matches. The CDR3 loop spans 14 amino acids. The germline gives CDR1 SEHNR, CDR2 FQNEAQ (reference sequence). Sequenced material consisted of expressed TCRB transcripts (all of the isolated RNA was reverse transcribed). Sequencing used immunoSEQ multiplex PCR; TCRdb keeps in-frame clones, though not all of them. Counted here are about 740,000 clones, roughly 13% occurring once; the ten biggest clones make up about 0.02%.

This receptor was obtained from a man between 18 and 35 years old with type 1 diabetes. The sample comprised naive CD4+ T cells from blood. V gene TRBV7-9 combines with J gene TRBJ1-1; TRBD1 matches 7 bases. CDR3 DNA sequence: TGTGCCAGCAGCTCCTCGGGACAGCACACTGAAGCTTTCTTT. Residues: CASSSSGQHTEAFF.